This paragraph covers one T cell receptor beta chain sequence. The sample belongs to a study of blood T cell repertoires in COVID-19. For the study at large: Italy, Spain and the United States were the sources of the convalescent and acute COVID-19 samples. T cells, B-cell-depleted T cells, or PBMCs supplied cDNA or gDNA.

The CDR3 loop spans 15 amino acids. The V end lost 1 base, the J end lost 7 bases, and 14 bases lay between the germline ends. Germline V gene data show CDR1 as LNHNV and CDR2 as YYDKDF (reference sequence). In the original analysis: Researchers report that nucleated cell counts were estimated from reference gene primer amplification. Only in-frame clones appear in the TCRdb table, and some are missing; sequencing was by immunoSEQ multiplex PCR. V and J calls and clone size are given by that table; D and trimming were obtained from the DNA. This sample carries approximately 270,000 clones, about 89% of them seen once, and the ten largest clones take 0.75% to 0.9%.

The rearrangement joins TRBV15 to TRBJ2-1, with D possibly matching TRBD1 (5 bases). The sequencing input was peripheral blood. The sequence was collected from a man younger than 45 with acute or convalescent COVID-19. CDR3 nucleotide sequence: TGTGCCACCAGCAGAGGCAGGGTTAGTGGTAATGAGCAGTTCTTC. Protein product: CATSRGRVSGNEQFF.